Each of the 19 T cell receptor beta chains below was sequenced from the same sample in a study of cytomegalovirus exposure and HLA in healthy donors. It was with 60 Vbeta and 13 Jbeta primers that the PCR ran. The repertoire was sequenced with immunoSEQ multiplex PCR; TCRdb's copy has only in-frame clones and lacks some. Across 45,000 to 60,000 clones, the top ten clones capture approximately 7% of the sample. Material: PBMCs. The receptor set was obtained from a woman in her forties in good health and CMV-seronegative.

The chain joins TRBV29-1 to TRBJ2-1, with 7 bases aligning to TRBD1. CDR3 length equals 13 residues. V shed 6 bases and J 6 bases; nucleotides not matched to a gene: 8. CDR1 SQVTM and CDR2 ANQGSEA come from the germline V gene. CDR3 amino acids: CSVSPAGGNEQFF. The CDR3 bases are TGCAGCGTCAGCCCGGCAGGGGGCAATGAGCAGTTCTTC.

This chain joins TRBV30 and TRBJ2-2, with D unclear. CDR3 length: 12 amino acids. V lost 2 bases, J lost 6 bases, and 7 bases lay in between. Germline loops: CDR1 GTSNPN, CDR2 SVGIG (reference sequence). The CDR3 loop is CAWSILSGELFF. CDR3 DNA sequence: TGTGCCTGGAGTATCCTATCCGGGGAGCTGTTTTTT.

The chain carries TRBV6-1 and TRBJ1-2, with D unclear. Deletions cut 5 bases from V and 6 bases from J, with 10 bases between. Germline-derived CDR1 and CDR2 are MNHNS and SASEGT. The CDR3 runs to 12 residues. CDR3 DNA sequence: TGTGCCAGCAGTCATTACGGGGATGGCTACACCTTC. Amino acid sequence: CASSHYGDGYTF.

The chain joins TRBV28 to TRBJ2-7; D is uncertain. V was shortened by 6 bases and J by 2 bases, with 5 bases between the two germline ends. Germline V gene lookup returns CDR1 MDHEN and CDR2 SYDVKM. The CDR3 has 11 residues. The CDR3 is CASSLTYEQYF. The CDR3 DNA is TGTGCCAGCAGCCTTACCTACGAGCAGTACTTC. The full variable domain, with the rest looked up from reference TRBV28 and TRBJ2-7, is DVKVTQSSRYLVKRTGEKVFLECVQDMDHENMFWYRQDPGLGLRLIYFSYDVKMKEKGDIPEGYSVSREKKERFSLILESASTNQTSMYLCASSLTYEQYFGPGTRLTVT.

CDR3: CASSIGSAGRSEKLFF. CDR3 in DNA: TGTGCCAGTAGTATAGGGTCGGCAGGGAGGAGTGAGAAACTGTTTTTT. J is TRBJ1-4 and V is TRBV19, with D possibly TRBD1 on 5 matching bases. The germline V gene encodes CDR1 LNHDA and CDR2 SQIVND (reference sequence). This CDR3 spans 16 amino acids. V lost 1 base, J lost 11 bases, and 20 bases lay in between. Filled out from reference TRBV19 and TRBJ1-4, the complete variable domain reads DGGITQSPKYLFRKEGQNVTLSCEQNLNHDAMYWYRQDPGQGLRLIYYSQIVNDFQKGDIAEGYSVSREKKESFPLTVTSAQKNPTAFYLCASSIGSAGRSEKLFFGSGTQLSVL.

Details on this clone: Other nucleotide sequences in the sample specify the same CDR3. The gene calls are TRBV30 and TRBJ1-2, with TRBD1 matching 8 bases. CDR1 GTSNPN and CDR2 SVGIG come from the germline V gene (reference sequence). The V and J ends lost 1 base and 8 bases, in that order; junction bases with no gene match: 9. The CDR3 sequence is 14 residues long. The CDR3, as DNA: TGTGCCTGGAGTGGACAGGGGCGATTGGGCGGCTACACCTTC. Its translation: CAWSGQGRLGGYTF.

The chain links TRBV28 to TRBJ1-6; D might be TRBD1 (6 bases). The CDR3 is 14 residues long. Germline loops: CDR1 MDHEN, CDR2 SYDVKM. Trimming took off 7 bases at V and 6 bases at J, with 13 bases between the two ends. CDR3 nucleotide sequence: TGTGCCAGCACCGTTGCGGGGGCTAATTCACCCCTCCACTTT. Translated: CASTVAGANSPLHF.

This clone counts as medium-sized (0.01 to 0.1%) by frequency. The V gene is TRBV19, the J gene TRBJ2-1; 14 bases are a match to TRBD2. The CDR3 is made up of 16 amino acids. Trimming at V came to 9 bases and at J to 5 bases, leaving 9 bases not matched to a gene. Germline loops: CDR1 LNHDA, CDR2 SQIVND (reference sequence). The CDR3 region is CASSGTSGSRDNEQFF. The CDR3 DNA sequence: TGTGCCAGCTCCGGGACTAGCGGGAGTCGGGACAATGAGCAGTTCTTC.

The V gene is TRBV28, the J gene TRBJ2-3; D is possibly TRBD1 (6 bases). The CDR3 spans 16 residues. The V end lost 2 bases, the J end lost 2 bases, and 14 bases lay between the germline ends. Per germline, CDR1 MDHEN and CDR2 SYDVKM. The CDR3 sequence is CASSLGGQFPTDTQYF. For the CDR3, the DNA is TGTGCCAGCAGTTTAGGGGGACAATTTCCCACAGATACGCAGTATTTT.

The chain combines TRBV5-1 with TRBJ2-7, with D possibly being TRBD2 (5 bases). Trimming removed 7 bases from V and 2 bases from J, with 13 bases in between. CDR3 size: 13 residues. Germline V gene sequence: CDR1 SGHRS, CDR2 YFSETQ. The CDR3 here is CASRNGSAYEQYF. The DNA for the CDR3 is TGCGCCAGCCGAAACGGTAGCGCCTACGAGCAGTACTTC.

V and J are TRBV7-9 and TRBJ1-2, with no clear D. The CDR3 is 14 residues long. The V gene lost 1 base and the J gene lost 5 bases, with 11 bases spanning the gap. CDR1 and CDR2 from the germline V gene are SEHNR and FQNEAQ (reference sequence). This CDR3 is CASSLGHSPYGYTF. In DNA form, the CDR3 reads TGTGCCAGCAGCTTAGGGCATTCTCCTTATGGCTACACCTTC.

The chain's CDR3 is CASSLEENSYEQYF. The CDR3 coding sequence is TGTGCCAGCAGCTTGGAAGAGAACTCCTACGAGCAGTACTTC. The V gene is TRBV5-6, the J gene TRBJ2-7; unclear D gene. The germline V and J ends were trimmed by 0 bases and 0 bases, with 7 bases remaining between them. Germline assignment: CDR1 SGHDT and CDR2 YYEEEE. This CDR3 contains 14 residues.

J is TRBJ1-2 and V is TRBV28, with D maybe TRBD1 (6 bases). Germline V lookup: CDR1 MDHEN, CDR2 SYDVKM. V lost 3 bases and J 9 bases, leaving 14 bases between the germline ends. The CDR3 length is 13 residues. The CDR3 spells CASSLAGTRSYTF. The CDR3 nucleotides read TGTGCCAGCAGTTTGGCAGGGACACGAAGCTACACCTTC.

As DNA, the CDR3 is TGTGCCACCAGCAGAGACCCTTATAGCGGGGGGGTACATGAGCAGTTCTTC. It encodes CATSRDPYSGGVHEQFF. The chain carries TRBV15 and TRBJ2-1; TRBD2 agrees at 11 bases. CDR1 LNHNV and CDR2 YYDKDF come from the germline V gene (reference sequence). The CDR3 totals 17 residues. Trimming took 0 bases from V and 8 from J; bases not matched to a gene: 9.

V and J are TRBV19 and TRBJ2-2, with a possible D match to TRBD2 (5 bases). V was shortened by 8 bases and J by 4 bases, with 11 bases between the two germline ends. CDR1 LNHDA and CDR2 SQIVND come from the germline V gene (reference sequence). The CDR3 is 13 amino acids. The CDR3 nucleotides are TGTGCCAGTCGAGAGGGTCGCACCGGGGAGCTGTTTTTT. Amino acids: CASREGRTGELFF.

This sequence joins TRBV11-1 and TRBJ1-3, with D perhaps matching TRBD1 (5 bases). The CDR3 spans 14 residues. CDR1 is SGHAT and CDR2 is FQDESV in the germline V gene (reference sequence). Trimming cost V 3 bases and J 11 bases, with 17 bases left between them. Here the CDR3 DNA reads TGTGCCAGCAGCTTTAACCCGGGGGATCCCTCCATATATTTT. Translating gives CASSFNPGDPSIYF.

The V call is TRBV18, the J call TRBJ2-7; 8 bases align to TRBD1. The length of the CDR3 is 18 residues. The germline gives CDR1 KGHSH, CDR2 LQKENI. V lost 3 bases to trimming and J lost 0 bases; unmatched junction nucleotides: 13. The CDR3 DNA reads TGTGCCAGCTCACCTTATCCTAACAGGGGGAGAAGCTCCTACGAGCAGTACTTC. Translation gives CASSPYPNRGRSSYEQYF.

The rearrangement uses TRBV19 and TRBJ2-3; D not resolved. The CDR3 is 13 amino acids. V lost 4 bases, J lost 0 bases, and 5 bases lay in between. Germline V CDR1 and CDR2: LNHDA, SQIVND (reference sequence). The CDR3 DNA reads TGTGCCAGTAGTACCCATAGCACAGATACGCAGTATTTT. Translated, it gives CASSTHSTDTQYF.

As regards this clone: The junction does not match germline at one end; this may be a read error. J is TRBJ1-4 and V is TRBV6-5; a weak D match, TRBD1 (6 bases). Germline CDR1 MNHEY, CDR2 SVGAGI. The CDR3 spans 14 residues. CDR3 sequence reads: CASRYGGLGEKLFF. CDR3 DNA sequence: TGTGCCAGCCGTTACGGGGGCCTAGGAGAAAAACTGTTTTTT.